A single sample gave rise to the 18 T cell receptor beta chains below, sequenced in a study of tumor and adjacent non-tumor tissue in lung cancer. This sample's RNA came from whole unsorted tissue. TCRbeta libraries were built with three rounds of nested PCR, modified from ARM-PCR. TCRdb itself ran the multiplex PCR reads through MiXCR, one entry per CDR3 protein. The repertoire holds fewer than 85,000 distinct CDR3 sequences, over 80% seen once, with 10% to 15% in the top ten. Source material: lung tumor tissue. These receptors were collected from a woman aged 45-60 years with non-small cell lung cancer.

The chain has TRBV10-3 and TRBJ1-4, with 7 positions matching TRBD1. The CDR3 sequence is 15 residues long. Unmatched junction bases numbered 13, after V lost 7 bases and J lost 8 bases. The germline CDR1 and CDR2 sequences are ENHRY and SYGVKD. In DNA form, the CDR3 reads TGTGCCATCATTGAACACGCAGGGGGAGGGGAAAAACTGTTTTTT. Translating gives CAIIEHAGGGEKLFF.

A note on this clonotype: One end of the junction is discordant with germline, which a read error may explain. The CDR3 DNA is TGCAGCGTTGCCATAAGGGACATAACCTACGAACAGTACTTC. Encoded protein: CSVAIRDITYEQYF. This rearrangement joins TRBV29-1 to TRBJ2-7; D possibly corresponds to TRBD1 (6 bases). The CDR3 extends over 14 amino acids. CDR1 is SQVTM, CDR2 ANQGSEA, per germline.

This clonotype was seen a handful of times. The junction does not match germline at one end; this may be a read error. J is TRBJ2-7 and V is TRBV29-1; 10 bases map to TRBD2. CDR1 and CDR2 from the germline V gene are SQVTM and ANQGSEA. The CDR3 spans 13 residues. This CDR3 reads CSVGLAGDYVQYF. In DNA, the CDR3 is TGCAGTGTTGGGCTAGCGGGGGACTACGTGCAGTACTTC.

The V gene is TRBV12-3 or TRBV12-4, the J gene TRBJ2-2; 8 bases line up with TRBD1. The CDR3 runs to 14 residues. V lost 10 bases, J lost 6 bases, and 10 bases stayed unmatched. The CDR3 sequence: CANNTTGVAGELFF. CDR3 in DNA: TGTGCCAACAACACGACAGGGGTTGCCGGGGAGCTGTTTTTT.

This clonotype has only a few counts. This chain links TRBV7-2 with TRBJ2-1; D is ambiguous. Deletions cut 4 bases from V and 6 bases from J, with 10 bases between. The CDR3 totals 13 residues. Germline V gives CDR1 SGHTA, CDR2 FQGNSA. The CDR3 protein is CASSSYLSNEQFF. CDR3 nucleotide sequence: TGTGCCAGCAGCTCCTACCTAAGCAATGAGCAGTTCTTC.

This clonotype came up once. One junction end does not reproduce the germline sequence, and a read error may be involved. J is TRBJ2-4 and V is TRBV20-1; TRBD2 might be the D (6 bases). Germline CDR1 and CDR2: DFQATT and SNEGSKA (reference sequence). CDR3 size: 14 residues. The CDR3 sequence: CSARPEPGVDIKYF. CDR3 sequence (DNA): TGCAGTGCTAGGCCTGAACCGGGAGTGGACATTAAGTACTTT.

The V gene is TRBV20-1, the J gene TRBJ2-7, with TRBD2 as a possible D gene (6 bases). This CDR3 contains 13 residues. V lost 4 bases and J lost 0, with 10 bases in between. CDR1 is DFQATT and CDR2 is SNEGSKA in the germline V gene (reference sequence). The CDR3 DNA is TGCAGTGCTACTCCGCGGGGCTCCTACGAGCAGTACTTC. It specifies CSATPRGSYEQYF.

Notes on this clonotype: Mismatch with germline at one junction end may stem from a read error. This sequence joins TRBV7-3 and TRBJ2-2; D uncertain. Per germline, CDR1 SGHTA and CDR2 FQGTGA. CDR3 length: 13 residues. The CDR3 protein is CTSSLSATGELFF. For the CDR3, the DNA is TGTACCAGCAGCTTATCGGCCACCGGGGAGCTGTTTTTT.

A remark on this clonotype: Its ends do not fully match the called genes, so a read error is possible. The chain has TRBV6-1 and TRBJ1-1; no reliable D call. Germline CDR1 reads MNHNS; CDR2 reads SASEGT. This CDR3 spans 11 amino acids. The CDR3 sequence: CATKDYTEVFF. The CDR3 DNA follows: TGTGCCACCAAGGATTACACTGAAGTTTTCTTT.

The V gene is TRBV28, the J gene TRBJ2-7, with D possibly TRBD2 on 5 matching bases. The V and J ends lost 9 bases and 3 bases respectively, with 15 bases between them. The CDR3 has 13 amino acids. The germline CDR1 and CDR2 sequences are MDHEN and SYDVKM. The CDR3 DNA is TGTGCCAGTACTTTCCGCGGACTCTACGAGCAGTACTTC. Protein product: CASTFRGLYEQYF. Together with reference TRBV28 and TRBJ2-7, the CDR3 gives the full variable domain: DVKVTQSSRYLVKRTGEKVFLECVQDMDHENMFWYRQDPGLGLRLIYFSYDVKMKEKGDIPEGYSVSREKKERFSLILESASTNQTSMYLCASTFRGLYEQYFGPGTRLTVT.

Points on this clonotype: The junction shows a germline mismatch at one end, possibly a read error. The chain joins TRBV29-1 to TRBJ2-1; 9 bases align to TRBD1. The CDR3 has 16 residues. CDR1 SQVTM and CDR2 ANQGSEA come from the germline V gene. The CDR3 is CSSNAGKDRGNNEEFF. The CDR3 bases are TGCAGCTCTAATGCCGGGAAGGACAGGGGAAATAATGAGGAGTTTTTC.

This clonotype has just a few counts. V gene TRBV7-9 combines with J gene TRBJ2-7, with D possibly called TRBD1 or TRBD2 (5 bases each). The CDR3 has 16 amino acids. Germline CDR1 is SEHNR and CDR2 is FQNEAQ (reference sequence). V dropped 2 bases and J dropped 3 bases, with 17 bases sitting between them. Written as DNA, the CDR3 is TGTGCCAGCAGCTTACCCACTGGGACGGAAATCTACGAGCAGTACTTC. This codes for CASSLPTGTEIYEQYF.

The CDR3 reads CSVSGTGKSERGYTF. CDR3 coding DNA: TGCAGCGTTTCCGGGACAGGGAAGAGCGAACGGGGCTACACCTTC. The genes are TRBV29-1 and TRBJ1-2, with 9 positions matching TRBD1. The CDR3 runs to 15 residues. The germline CDR1 and CDR2 sequences are SQVTM and ANQGSEA. V dropped 5 bases and J dropped 8; count of bases not matched to a gene: 15.

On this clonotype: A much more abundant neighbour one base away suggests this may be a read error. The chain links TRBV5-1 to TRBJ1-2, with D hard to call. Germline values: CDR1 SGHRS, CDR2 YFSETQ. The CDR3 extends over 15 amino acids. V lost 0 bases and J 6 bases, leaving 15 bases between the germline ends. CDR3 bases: TGCGCCAGCAGCTTGGTCGTAGGCCAGAGTCATGGCTACACCTTC. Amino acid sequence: CASSLVVGQSHGYTF.

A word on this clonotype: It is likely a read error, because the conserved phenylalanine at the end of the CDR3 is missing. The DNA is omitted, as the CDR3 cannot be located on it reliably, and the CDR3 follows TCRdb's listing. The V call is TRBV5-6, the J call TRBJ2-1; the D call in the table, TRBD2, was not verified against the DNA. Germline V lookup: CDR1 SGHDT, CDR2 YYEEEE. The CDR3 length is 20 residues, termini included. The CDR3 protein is CASSLRRWWLGTTLAGFPFI.

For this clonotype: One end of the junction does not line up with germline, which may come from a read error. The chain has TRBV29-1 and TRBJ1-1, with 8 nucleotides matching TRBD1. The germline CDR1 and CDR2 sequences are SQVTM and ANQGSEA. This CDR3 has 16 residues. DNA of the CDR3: TGCAGTGTTGCCGGTCCGACAGGGGAAAGGAACACTGAAGCTCCCTTT. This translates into CSVAGPTGERNTEAPF.

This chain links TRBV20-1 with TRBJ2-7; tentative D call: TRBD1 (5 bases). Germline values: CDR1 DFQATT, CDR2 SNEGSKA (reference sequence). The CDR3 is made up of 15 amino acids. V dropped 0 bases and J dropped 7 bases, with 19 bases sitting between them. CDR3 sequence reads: CSARDSDQGRKEQYF. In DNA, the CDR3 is TGCAGTGCTAGAGATTCGGATCAGGGTCGGAAGGAGCAGTACTTC.

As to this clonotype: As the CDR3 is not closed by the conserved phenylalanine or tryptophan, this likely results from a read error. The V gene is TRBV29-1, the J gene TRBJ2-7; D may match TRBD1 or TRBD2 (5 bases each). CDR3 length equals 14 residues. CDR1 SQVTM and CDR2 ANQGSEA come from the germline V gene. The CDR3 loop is CRVPIRDETYEQYL. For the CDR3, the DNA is TGCAGGGTTCCCATAAGGGACGAAACCTACGAGCAGTACCTC.